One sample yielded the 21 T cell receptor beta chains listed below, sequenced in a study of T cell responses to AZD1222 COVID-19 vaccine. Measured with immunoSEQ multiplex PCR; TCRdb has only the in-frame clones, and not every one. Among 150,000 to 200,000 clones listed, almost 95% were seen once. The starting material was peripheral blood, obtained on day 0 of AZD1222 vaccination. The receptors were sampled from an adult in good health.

CDR3 loop: CASSVGSASGNYEQYF. In DNA, the CDR3 is TGTGCCAGCAGCGTAGGATCAGCTAGCGGGAACTACGAGCAGTACTTC. This chain joins TRBV9 and TRBJ2-7, with 9 bases aligning to TRBD2. CDR1 SGDLS and CDR2 YYNGEE come from the germline V gene. The CDR3 is 16 amino acids. V lost 0 bases to trimming and J lost 3 bases; unmatched junction nucleotides: 7.

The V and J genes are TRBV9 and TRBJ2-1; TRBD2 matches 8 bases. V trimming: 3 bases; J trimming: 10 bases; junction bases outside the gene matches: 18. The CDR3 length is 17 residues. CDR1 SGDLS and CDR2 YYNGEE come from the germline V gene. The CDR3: CASSGRGEGLGLREQFF. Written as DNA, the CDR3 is TGTGCCAGCAGCGGGCGAGGGGAGGGACTAGGTCTTCGCGAGCAGTTCTTC. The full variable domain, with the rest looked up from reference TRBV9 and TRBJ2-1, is DSGVTQTPKHLITATGQRVTLRCSPRSGDLSVYWYQQSLDQGLQFLIQYYNGEERAKGNILERFSAQQFPDLHSELNLSSLELGDSALYFCASSGRGEGLGLREQFFGPGTRLTVL.

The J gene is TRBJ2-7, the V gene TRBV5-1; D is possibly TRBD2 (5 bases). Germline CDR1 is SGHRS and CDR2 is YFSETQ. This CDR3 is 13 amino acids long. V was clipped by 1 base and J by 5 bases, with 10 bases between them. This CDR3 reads CASSLPGRNEQYF. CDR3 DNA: TGCGCCAGCAGCTTGCCGGGGAGAAACGAGCAGTACTTC. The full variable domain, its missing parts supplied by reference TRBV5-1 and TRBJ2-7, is KAGVTQTPRYLIKTRGQQVTLSCSPISGHRSVSWYQQTPGQGLQFLFEYFSETQRNKGNFPGRFSGRQFSNSRSEMNVSTLELGDSALYLCASSLPGRNEQYFGPGTRLTVT.

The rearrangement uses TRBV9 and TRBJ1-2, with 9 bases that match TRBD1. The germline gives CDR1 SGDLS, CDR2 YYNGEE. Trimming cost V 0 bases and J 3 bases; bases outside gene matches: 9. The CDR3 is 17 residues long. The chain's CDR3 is CASSVALGTGFDYGYTF. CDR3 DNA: TGTGCCAGCAGCGTAGCTCTCGGGACAGGGTTCGACTATGGCTACACCTTC.

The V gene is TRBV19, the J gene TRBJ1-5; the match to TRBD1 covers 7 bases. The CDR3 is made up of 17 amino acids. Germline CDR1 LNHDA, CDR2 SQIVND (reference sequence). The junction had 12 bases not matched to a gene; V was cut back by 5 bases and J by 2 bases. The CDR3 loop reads CASSQRQGFNRNQPQHF. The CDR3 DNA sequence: TGTGCCAGTAGTCAGAGACAGGGCTTCAATCGCAATCAGCCCCAGCATTTT.

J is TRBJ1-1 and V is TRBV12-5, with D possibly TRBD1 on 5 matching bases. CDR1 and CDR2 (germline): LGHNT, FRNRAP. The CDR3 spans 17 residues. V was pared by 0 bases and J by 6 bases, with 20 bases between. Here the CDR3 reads CASGLVLTASGTAEAFF. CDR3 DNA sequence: TGTGCTAGTGGTTTGGTCCTGACAGCCTCCGGAACCGCTGAAGCTTTCTTT.

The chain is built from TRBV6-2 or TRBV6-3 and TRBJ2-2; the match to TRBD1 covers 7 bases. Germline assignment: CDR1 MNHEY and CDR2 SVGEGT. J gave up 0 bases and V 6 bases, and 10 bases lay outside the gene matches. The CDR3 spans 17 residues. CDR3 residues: CASSPSFQGANTGELFF. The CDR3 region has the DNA TGTGCCAGCAGCCCTTCCTTTCAGGGGGCGAACACCGGGGAGCTGTTTTTT.

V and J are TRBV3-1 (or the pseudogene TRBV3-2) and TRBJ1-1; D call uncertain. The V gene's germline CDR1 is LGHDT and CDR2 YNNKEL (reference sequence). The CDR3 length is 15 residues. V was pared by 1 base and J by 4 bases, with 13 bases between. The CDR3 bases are TGTGCCAGCAGCCAAGGGTCCCCCAGCGGCACTGAAGCTTTCTTT. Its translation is CASSQGSPSGTEAFF.

In nucleotides, the CDR3 is TGTGCCAGCAGTTTACTCCAACCCAGGGCGCAGTATTTT. Its translation: CASSLLQPRAQYF. The chain combines TRBV28 with TRBJ2-3; TRBD1 might be the D (5 bases). This CDR3 has 13 residues. V shed 2 bases and J shed 10 bases, with 13 bases lying between them. From germline, CDR1 is MDHEN and CDR2 SYDVKM.

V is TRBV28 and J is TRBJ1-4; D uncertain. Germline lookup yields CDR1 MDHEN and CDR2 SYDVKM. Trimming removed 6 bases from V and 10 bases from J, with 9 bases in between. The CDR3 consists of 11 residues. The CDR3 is CASSKGVKLFF. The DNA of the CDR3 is TGTGCCAGCAGCAAAGGTGTAAAACTGTTTTTT. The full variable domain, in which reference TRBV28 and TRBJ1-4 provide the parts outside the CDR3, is DVKVTQSSRYLVKRTGEKVFLECVQDMDHENMFWYRQDPGLGLRLIYFSYDVKMKEKGDIPEGYSVSREKKERFSLILESASTNQTSMYLCASSKGVKLFFGSGTQLSVL.

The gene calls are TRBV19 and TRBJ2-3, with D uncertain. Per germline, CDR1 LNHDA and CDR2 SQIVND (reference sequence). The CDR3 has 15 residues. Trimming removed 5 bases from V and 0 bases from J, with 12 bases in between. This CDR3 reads CASSPGPYSTDTQYF. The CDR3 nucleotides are TGTGCCAGTAGTCCCGGGCCCTATAGCACAGATACGCAGTATTTT.

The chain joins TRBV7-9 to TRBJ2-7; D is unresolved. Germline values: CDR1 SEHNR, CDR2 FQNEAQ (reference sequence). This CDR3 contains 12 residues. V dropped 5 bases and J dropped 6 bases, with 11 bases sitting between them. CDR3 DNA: TGTGCCAGCAGCCCCGGATGGGGCGAGCAGTACTTC. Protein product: CASSPGWGEQYF. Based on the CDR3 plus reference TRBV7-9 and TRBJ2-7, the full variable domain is DTGVSQNPRHKITKRGQNVTFRCDPISEHNRLYWYRQTLGQGPEFLTYFQNEAQLEKSRLLSDRFSAERPKGSFSTLEIQRTEQGDSAMYLCASSPGWGEQYFGPGTRLTVT.

The CDR3 coding sequence is TGCAGCGTTGCGCGGGCTAGACACAGGGTCCTTCCAGAGACCCAGTACTTC. As protein: CSVARARHRVLPETQYF. The genes are TRBV29-1 and TRBJ2-5; tentative D call: TRBD1 (6 bases). The CDR3 totals 17 residues. V lost 4 bases, J lost 4 bases, and 25 bases lay in between. Germline V gene lookup returns CDR1 SQVTM and CDR2 ANQGSEA.

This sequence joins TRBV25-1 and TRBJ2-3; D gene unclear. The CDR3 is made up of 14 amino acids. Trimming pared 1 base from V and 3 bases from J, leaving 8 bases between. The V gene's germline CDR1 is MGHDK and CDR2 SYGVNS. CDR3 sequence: CASSEFKATDTQYF. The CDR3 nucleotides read TGTGCCAGCAGTGAATTCAAAGCGACAGATACGCAGTATTTT.

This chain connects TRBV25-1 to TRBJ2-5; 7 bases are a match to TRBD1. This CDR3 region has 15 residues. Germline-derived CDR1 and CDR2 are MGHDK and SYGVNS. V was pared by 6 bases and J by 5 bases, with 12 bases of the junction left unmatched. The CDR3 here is CASSRQGAGGETQYF. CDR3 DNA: TGTGCCAGCAGCCGACAGGGCGCTGGTGGGGAGACCCAGTACTTC.

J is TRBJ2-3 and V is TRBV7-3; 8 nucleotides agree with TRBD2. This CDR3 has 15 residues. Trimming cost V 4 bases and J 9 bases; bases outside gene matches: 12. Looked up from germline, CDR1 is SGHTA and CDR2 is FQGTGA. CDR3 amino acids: CASSSTGTRGGTQYF. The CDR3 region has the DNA TGTGCCAGCAGCTCTACCGGGACTAGGGGGGGCACGCAGTATTTT.

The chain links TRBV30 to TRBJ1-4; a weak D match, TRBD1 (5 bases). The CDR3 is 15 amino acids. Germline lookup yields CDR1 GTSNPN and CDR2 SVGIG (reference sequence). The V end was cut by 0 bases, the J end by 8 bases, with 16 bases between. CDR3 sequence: CAWSVGDPGSEKLFF. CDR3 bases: TGTGCCTGGAGTGTAGGGGATCCCGGATCCGAAAAACTGTTTTTT.

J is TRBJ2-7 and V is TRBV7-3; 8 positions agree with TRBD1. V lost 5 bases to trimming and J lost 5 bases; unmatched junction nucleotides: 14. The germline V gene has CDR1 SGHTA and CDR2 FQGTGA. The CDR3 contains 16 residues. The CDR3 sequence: CASSPASGQAMDEQYF. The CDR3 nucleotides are TGTGCCAGCAGCCCCGCCTCGGGACAGGCGATGGACGAGCAGTACTTC.

CDR3: CASSPSLNTEAFF. DNA of the CDR3: TGCGCCAGCAGTCCGTCCTTGAACACTGAAGCTTTCTTT. This chain uses TRBV5-1 with TRBJ1-1, with D unclear. The CDR3 consists of 13 residues. CDR1 is SGHRS and CDR2 is YFSETQ in the germline V gene. V lost 5 bases to trimming and J lost 0 bases, with 8 bases between them.

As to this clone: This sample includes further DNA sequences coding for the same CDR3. The CDR3 reads CASSGGSSEAFF. The CDR3 region has the DNA TGTGCCAGCAGTGGTGGGAGCAGTGAAGCTTTCTTT. This chain uses TRBV28 with TRBJ1-1; D gene uncertain. Trimming took off 5 bases at V and 7 bases at J, with 11 bases between the two ends. The CDR3 covers 12 residues. CDR1 and CDR2 (germline): MDHEN, SYDVKM.

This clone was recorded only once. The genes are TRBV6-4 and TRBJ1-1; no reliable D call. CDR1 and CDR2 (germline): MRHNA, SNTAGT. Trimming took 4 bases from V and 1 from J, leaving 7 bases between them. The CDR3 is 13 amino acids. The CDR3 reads CASSGGRNTEAFF. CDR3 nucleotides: TGTGCCAGCAGTGGAGGACGGAACACTGAAGCTTTCTTT.